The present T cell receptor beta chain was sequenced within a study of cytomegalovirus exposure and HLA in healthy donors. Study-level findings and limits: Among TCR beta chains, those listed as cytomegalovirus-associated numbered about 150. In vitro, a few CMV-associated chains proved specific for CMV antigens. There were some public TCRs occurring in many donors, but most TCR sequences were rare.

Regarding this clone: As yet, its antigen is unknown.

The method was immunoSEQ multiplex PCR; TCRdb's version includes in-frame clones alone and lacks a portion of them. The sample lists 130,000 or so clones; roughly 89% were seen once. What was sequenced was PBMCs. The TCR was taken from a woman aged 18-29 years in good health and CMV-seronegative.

CDR3 in amino acids: CATTLDRGLGGYTF. The CDR3 coding sequence is TGCGCCACGACCCTAGACAGGGGGCTAGGTGGCTACACCTTC. The genes are TRBV5-1 and TRBJ1-2; 10 bases are a match to TRBD1. Germline V gene data show CDR1 as SGHRS and CDR2 as YFSETQ. The CDR3 has 14 amino acids. With V trimmed by 9 bases and J by 7 bases, 12 bases remained unmatched.